This T cell receptor beta chain was identified in a study of T cell changes during pregnancy in multiple sclerosis. Assay: immunoSEQ multiplex PCR; the TCRdb copy retains only in-frame clones and omits some. The sample includes 60,000 to 70,000 clones, 90% to 95% seen only once; the top ten take over 2%. The V end was cut by 5 bases, the J end by 2 bases, with 10 bases between. The germline CDR1 and CDR2 sequences are SGHVS and FNYEAQ. The CDR3 is 15 amino acids. The source is a female donor in good health, enrolled as a control in a pregnancy study. This chain joins TRBV7-6 and TRBJ2-6, with unresolved D. The source material was peripheral blood, sampled in the third trimester of pregnancy. The CDR3 DNA reads as TGTGCCAGCAGCCCTTCGGCGGCTGGGGCCAACGTCCTGACTTTC. Amino acid sequence: CASSPSAAGANVLTF.